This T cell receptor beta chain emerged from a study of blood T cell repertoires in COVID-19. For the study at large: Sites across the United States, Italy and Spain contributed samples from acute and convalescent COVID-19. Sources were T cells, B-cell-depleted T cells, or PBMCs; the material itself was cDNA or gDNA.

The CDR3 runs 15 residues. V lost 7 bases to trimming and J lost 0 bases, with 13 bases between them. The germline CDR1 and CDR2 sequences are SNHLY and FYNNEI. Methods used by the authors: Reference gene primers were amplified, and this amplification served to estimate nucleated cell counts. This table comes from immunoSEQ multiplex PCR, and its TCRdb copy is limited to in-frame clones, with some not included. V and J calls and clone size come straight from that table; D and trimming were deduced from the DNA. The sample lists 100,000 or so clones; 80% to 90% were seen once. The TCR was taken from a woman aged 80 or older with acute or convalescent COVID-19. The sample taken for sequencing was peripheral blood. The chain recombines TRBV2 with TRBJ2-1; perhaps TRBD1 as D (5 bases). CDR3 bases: TGTGCCAGCATACAGACCAGGGTCTCCTACAATGAGCAGTTCTTC. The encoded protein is CASIQTRVSYNEQFF.